Described below is a single T cell receptor (beta chain) sequence and its context. Ten or more counts support this clonotype. No antigen is known for it. Per-base qualities were not stored, and no clone one base away is much larger. The germline V gene specifies SGHVS as CDR1 and FNYEAQ as CDR2. Trimmed from V: 4 bases; trimmed from J: 3 bases; junction bases lacking a gene match: 1. The cysteine opens and the phenylalanine closes a CDR3 of 13 amino acids. The sequence is cut down to CDR3 DNA, 39 bases in frame from base 1. Synthesis of TCR cDNA relied on 5'RACE template switching, a step that introduced a universal primer site along with unique molecular identifiers. Priming for cDNA synthesis came from both the TCR alpha and TCR beta constant segments. Library amplification involved two PCR steps, and the second step added sample barcodes and sequencing adapters. Sequencing of the libraries was done on either Illumina HiSeq 2500 (2x100 bp) or NovaSeq (2x150 bp). Under the source paper's analysis protocol: MIGEC handled demultiplexing of reads and collapsing into UMI consensus sequences, while MiXCR performed V(D)J alignment. Clonotypes responding to the vaccine were identified with edgeR on replicate PBMC samples, with the criteria of FDR below 0.01 and a log2 fold change above 5 up to day 15. Bulk clonotypes were assigned CD4 or CD8 identity according to which sequenced CD4 or CD8 repertoire held them at higher abundance. TCRdb cleaned the public reads at Q25 with fastp, built clones with MiXCR and kept in-frame beta chains. Rows with a matching CDR3 protein are joined into one entry that keeps the most common DNA and genes. The V and J calls, along with clone size, are taken from TCRdb and not from the paper's own processing. The sample data list under 70,000 distinct CDR3 sequences, and about 6.6% of these were observed just once. The ten largest clones take up approximately 37% of the sample.

The data originate from a study of T cells after yellow fever vaccination (dated by TCRdb to between 2018 and 2020). General notes on the study: The SMART-Seq v4 Ultra Low Input RNA kit was used to prepare libraries from fractions with low cell numbers. To follow T-cell clones before and after primary and booster YFV17D yellow fever vaccination, bulk TCR alpha and beta repertoires were sequenced over time. Two healthy male donors, one aged 18 to 29 and one aged 30 to 40 years, were included in the cohort. Blood was collected at multiple timepoints before and after primary and secondary immunization, and bulk PBMC replicates and cell subsets were isolated. The study at large found these results: A small fraction of clonotypes showed up in both the CD4 and CD8 compartments, probably as a result of convergent recombination. Because abundant contaminating clonotypes from the bulk population could be contained in FACS-sorted repertoires, computational filtering was required. Because the study included only a couple of donors, the extent to which the findings can be generalized is limited. Most clones expanded after primary vaccination (96% of CD4 and 88% of CD8) were re-detected after the booster, suggesting that broad memory maintenance occurred. The secondary T-cell response was weaker than the primary response but faster, peaking on day 5 instead of day 15.

The treatment or condition label for this specimen denotes: live attenuated yellow fever vaccine strain. A standard Ficoll-Paque protocol was used to isolate PBMCs from peripheral blood. CD4 and CD8 T-cell fractions were isolated with Dynabeads CD4 and CD8 positive selection kits. RNA was extracted with TriZol from bulk PBMCs, CD4 and CD8 fractions, and dextramer-positive and dextramer-negative fractions. The sequence came from a young man who received the YFV17D yellow fever vaccine. The chain is encoded by TRBV7-6 joined to TRBJ2-3, and 7 junctional nucleotides match TRBD1. The sample here was CD8+ T cells sorted from PBMCs, taken on the day of the first yellow fever vaccination. In nucleotide form, the sequence is TGTGCCAGCAGCTCAGGGGGTACAGATACGCAGTATTTT. Translated, it reads CASSSGGTDTQYF.